This record looks at one T cell receptor (beta chain) sequence and its context. TCRdb's copy holds only in-frame clones and misses some; the assay was immunoSEQ multiplex PCR. Among about 250,000 clones listed, roughly 90% were seen once. These data belong to a study of blood T cell repertoires in COVID-19. Across the study: COVID-19 samples, acute and convalescent, were from the United States, Italy and Spain.

Membership in each cohort depended on participant-reported clinical history. Looked up from germline, CDR1 is KGHDR and CDR2 is SFDVKD. V gave up 0 bases and J gave up 0 bases; unmatched junction bases: 6. The CDR3 has 17 amino acids. This TCR was recovered from a woman aged 45-65 years who had recovered from COVID-19. Sequences were obtained from PBMCs or T cells enriched from blood (not recorded which). V and J are TRBV24-1 and TRBJ1-1, with 7 positions matching TRBD1. As DNA, the CDR3 is TGTGCCACCAGTGATTTGCACACAGGGGCGATGAACACTGAAGCTTTCTTT. This codes for CATSDLHTGAMNTEAFF.